This T cell receptor beta chain was profiled in a study of shared clonotypes between healthy human individuals. General study points: Clonotypes which were not shared had lower generation probabilities than clonotypes that all four donors shared. Among donors, clonotype sharing was expected to be affected by sequencing depth.

Points on this clone: Its specificity is not known.

As originally analysed: ImmunoSEQ yielded junction-only sequences lacking quality scores, so filtering differed. Generated by immunoSEQ multiplex PCR, the TCRdb table keeps only in-frame clones and is missing some. The V and J calls and clone size come from that table; D and trimming were worked out from the DNA. The sample shows fewer than 1.8 million clones, approximately 98.5% of them seen only once. Per the germline V gene, CDR1 is SNHLY and CDR2 is FYNNEI. The CDR3 loop spans 13 amino acids. V was clipped by 4 bases and J by 5 bases, with 11 bases between them. This sequence joins TRBV2 and TRBJ2-5, with D perhaps matching TRBD1 (5 bases). This sequence was found in a man aged 30-40 years in good health. Input material: naive CD4+ T cells sorted from blood. The subset is: CD45RA+ positively selected. DNA for the CDR3: TGTGCCAGCAGTGGGGTCCCAGGGGAGACCCAGTACTTC. This sequence encodes CASSGVPGETQYF.